This entry features one T cell receptor (beta chain) sequence. UMI-tagged TRB cDNA libraries were built via 5' RACE. Using the 5' RACE reads, TCRdb records one entry per CDR3 protein without DNA. This sample lists around 41,000 distinct CDR3 sequences; its ten largest clones have roughly 10%. This entry belongs to a study of CXCR3-negative and CXCR3-positive naive CD8 T cells. Germline V gene data show CDR1 as SGHTA and CDR2 as FQGNSA. The CDR3 consists of 13 residues. This sequence joins TRBV7-2 and TRBJ2-5; TCRdb gives TRBD1 as the D gene, but with no DNA this cannot be confirmed. The sequenced sample consisted of memory CD8+ T cells from blood. This TCR was recovered from a human donor in good health. Some clones in this sample may be carry-over from other donors' samples. The CDR3 loop is CASSSPSGETQYF.